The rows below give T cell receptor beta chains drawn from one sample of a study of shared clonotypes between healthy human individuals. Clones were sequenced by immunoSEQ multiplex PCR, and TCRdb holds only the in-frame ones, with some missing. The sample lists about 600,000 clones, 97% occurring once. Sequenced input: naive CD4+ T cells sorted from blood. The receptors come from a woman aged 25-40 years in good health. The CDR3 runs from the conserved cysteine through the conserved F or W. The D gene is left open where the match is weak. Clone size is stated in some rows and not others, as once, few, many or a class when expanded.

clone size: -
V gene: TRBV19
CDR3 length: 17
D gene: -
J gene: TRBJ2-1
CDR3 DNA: TGTGCCAGTAGTATAGCCGGAGTCGGACGCTCCTACAATGAGCAGTTCTTC
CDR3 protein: CASSIAGVGRSYNEQFF

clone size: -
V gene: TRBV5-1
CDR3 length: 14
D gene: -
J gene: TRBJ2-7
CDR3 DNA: TGCGCCAGCAGCCTCAGGGTGGCTACCTACGAGCAGTACTTC
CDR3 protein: CASSLRVATYEQYF

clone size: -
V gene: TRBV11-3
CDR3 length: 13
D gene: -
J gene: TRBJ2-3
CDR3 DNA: TGTGCCAGCAGCGTATACTACGCAGATACGCAGTATTTT
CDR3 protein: CASSVYYADTQYF

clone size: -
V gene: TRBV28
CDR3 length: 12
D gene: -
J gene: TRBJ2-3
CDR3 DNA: TGTGCCAGCAGCCAAACCCCAGATACGCAGTATTTT
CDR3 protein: CASSQTPDTQYF

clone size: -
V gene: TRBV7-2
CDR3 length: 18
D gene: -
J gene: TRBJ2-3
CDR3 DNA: TGTGCCAGCAGCCCCAGGGGCGTTGTAGCTCGAGTGGCAGATACGCAGTATTTT
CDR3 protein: CASSPRGVVARVADTQYF

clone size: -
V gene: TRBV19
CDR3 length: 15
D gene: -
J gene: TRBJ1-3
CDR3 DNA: TGTGCCAGTAGTTCGGGTACAGACTCTGGAAACACCATATATTTT
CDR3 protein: CASSSGTDSGNTIYF

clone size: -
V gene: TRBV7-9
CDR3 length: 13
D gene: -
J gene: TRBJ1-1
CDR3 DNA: TGTGCCAGCAGCAAAAGGGACTTTACCTCAGCTTTCTTT
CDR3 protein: CASSKRDFTSAFF

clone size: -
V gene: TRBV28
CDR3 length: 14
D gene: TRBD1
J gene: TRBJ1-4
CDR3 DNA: TGTGCCAGCAGTTCCCGGACAGGGGATGAAAAACTGTTTTTT
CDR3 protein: CASSSRTGDEKLFF

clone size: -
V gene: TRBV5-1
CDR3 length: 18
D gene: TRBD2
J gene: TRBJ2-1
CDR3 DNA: TGCGCCAGCAGCCTTACTAGCGGAGTAGCGGCGCCCTACAATGAGCAGTTCTTC
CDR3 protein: CASSLTSGVAAPYNEQFF

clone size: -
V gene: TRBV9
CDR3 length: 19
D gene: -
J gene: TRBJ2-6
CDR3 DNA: TGTGCCAGCAGCGCAGCCTCGGGGGAAAAGAGCTCTGGGGCCAACGTCCTGACTTTC
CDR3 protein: CASSAASGEKSSGANVLTF

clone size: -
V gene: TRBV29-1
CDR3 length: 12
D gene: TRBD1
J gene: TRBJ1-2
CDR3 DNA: TGCAGCGTTAGACAGGGGGCGAGAGGCTACACCTTC
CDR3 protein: CSVRQGARGYTF

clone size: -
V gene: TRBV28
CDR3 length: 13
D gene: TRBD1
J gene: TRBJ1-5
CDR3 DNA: TGTGCCAGCACTGCAGGGGGGGTTCCGCCCCAGCATTTT
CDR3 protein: CASTAGGVPPQHF

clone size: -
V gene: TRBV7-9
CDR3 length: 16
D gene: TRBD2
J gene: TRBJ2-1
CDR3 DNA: TGTGCCAGCAGCCCCCTTGGGGGAGGGAGCTACAATGAGCAGTTCTTC
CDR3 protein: CASSPLGGGSYNEQFF

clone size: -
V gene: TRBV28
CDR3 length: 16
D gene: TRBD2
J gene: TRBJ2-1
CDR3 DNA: TGTGCCAGCAGTCTGCTCACTAGCGGGAGAGGTAATGAGCAGTTCTTC
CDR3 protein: CASSLLTSGRGNEQFF

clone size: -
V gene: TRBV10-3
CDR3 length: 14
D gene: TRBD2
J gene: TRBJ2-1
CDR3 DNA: TGTGCCATCAGTGTGACGGATAGGGAGGGCGAGCAGTTCTTC
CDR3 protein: CAISVTDREGEQFF

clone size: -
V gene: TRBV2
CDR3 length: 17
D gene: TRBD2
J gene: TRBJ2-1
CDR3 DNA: TGTGCCAGCAGTCCGAATAGACTAGCGGGAGTGAGGAATGAGCAGTTCTTC
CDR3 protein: CASSPNRLAGVRNEQFF

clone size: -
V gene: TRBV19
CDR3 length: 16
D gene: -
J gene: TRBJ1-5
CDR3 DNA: TGTGCCAGTAGTGCTCCGGACAGCAATAGCAATCAGCCCCAGCATTTT
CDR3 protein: CASSAPDSNSNQPQHF

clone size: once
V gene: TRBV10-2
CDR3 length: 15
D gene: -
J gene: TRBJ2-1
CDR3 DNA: TGCGCCAGCAGTCCGACCCAGAGCTCCTACAATGAGCAGTTCTTC
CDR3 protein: CASSPTQSSYNEQFF

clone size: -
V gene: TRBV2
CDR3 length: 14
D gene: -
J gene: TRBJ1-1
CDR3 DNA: TGTGCCAGCACGGGGGTACTGGCGAGCACTGAAGCTTTCTTT
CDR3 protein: CASTGVLASTEAFF

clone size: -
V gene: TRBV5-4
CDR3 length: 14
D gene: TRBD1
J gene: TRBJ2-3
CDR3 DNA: TGTGCCAGCAGCTCTACAGGGGCACCAGATACGCAGTATTTT
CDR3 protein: CASSSTGAPDTQYF

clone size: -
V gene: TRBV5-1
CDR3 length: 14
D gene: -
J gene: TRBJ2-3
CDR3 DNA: TGCGCCAGCAGCTTGGTCCAGAACACAGATACGCAGTATTTT
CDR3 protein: CASSLVQNTDTQYF

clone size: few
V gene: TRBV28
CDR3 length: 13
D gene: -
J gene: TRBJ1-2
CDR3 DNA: TGTGCCACGTCTGCGGGACGGGCATATGGCTACACCTTC
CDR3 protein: CATSAGRAYGYTF